This paragraph covers one T cell receptor beta chain sequence. This record comes from a study of blood T cell repertoires in COVID-19. At the level of the study: Samples representing acute and convalescent COVID-19 were sourced from the United States, Italy and Spain. From T cells, B-cell-depleted T cells, or PBMCs came the material, which was cDNA or gDNA.

Assay used: immunoSEQ multiplex PCR; TCRdb lists only in-frame clones, some missing. The data contain about 310,000 clones, roughly 90% of them singletons. The germline gives CDR1 SGHVS, CDR2 FNYEAQ. CDR3 length equals 15 residues. The V end was cut by 3 bases, the J end by 0 bases, with 11 bases between. Recovered status in Cohort 3 required two negative PCRs, clearance, or symptom resolution. The sequence was obtained from a woman younger than 35 who had recovered from COVID-19. V and J are TRBV7-6 and TRBJ1-1, with D possibly matching TRBD1 (6 bases). The sequenced sample was PBMCs or T cells enriched from blood (not recorded which). CDR3 DNA: TGTGCCAGCAGCTTCTCTGGGGGCGTGAACACTGAAGCTTTCTTT. The encoded protein is CASSFSGGVNTEAFF.